Sequencing of this T cell receptor (beta chain) was carried out in a study of T cells in localized non-small cell lung cancer. The data were produced by immunoSEQ multiplex PCR, yet TCRdb's version contains in-frame clones alone and is incomplete. This sample has 20,000 to 25,000 clones, with approximately 90% found just once. Looked up from germline, CDR1 is ENHRY and CDR2 is SYGVKD. The V and J ends lost 5 bases and 4 bases, in that order; junction bases with no gene match: 9. The CDR3 is 15 amino acids. This sequence originates from a man aged 40-75 years with stage II lung adenocarcinoma. Here the sequenced sample was PBMCs, taken before any cancer treatment. The rearrangement uses TRBV10-3 and TRBJ2-5; 8 nucleotides line up with TRBD1. CDR3 nucleotides: TGTGCCATCAGTTTGGGGGAAGGACAGGGAGAGACCCAGTACTTC. Translated, it gives CAISLGEGQGETQYF.